This record concerns one T cell receptor (beta chain) sequence. These data originate in a study of OX40 agonist ivuxolimab in advanced cancers. TCRdb keeps only in-frame clones here, not all; method: immunoSEQ multiplex PCR. The table includes about 34,000 clones, more than 70% detected once. Trimming took 6 bases from V and 8 from J, leaving 17 bases between them. The CDR3 is 14 amino acids. The germline V gene encodes CDR1 PRHDT and CDR2 FYEKMQ (reference sequence). This receptor was identified in an adult with an advanced solid tumor such as melanoma, head and neck, liver or kidney cancer. The chain is built from TRBV13 and TRBJ2-1; possibly TRBD1 or TRBD2 for D (6 bases each). The input for sequencing was CD4+ or CD8+ T cells sorted from blood, taken in a trial of the OX40 agonist ivuxolimab. CDR3 in amino acids: CASRLSQGGDEQFF. The CDR3 DNA is TGTGCCAGCAGATTGTCACAGGGAGGCGATGAGCAGTTCTTC.